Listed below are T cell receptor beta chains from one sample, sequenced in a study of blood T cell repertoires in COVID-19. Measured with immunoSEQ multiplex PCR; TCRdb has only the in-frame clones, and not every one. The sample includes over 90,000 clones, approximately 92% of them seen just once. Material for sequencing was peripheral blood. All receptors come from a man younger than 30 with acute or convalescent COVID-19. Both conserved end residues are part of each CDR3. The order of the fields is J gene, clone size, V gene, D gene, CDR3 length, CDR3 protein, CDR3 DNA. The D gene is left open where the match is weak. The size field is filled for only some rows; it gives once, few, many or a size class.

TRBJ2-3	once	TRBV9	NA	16	CASSVSQRISTDTQYF	TGTGCCAGCAGCGTATCCCAGCGGATAAGCACAGATACGCAGTATTTT
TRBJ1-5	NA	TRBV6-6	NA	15	CASSYEDPSNQPQHF	TGTGCCAGCAGTTACGAGGATCCTAGCAATCAGCCCCAGCATTTT
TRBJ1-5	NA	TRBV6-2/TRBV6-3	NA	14	CASSHRTVFEPQHF	TGTGCCAGCAGTCACCGGACAGTCTTTGAGCCCCAGCATTTT
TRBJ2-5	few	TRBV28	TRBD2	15	CASSSLAGGEETQYF	TGTGCCAGCAGCAGTCTAGCGGGGGGTGAAGAGACCCAGTACTTC
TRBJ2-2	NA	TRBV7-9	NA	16	CASSQRDTLNTGELFF	TGTGCCAGCAGCCAACGGGACACTTTGAACACCGGGGAGCTGTTTTTT
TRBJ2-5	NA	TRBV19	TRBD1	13	CASATGGGETQYF	TGTGCCAGTGCCACAGGGGGCGGAGAGACCCAGTACTTC
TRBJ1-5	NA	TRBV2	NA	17	CASSEERGGFSNQPQHF	TGTGCCAGCAGTGAGGAAAGGGGAGGATTTAGCAATCAGCCCCAGCATTTT
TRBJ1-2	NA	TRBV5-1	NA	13	CASSIGTSYGYTF	TGCGCCAGCAGCATCGGGACAAGCTATGGCTACACCTTC
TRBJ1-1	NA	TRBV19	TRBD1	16	CASSIDRDRGNTEAFF	TGTGCCAGTAGTATAGATCGGGACAGAGGGAACACTGAAGCTTTCTTT
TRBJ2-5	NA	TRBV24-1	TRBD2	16	CATSAPGLAGTETQYF	TGTGCCACCAGCGCGCCGGGACTAGCGGGAACGGAGACCCAGTACTTC
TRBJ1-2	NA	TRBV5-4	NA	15	CASSLEGQTNYGYTF	TGTGCCAGCAGCTTGGAAGGACAGACTAACTATGGCTACACCTTC
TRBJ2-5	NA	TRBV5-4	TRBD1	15	CASSLIGTGQETQYF	TGTGCCAGCAGCTTGATAGGGACAGGCCAAGAGACCCAGTACTTC
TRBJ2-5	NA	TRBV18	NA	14	CASSPPGAEETQYF	TGTGCCAGCTCACCACCGGGGGCAGAAGAGACCCAGTACTTC
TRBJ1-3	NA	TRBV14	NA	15	CASSHRRVSGNTIYF	TGTGCCAGCAGCCACCGACGGGTTTCTGGAAACACCATATATTTT
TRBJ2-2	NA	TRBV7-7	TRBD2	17	CASSMGLAERGAGELFF	TGTGCCAGCAGCATGGGGCTAGCGGAACGGGGTGCCGGGGAGCTGTTTTTT
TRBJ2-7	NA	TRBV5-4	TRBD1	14	CASSLGQGVYEQYF	TGTGCCAGCAGCTTGGGACAGGGGGTCTACGAGCAGTACTTC
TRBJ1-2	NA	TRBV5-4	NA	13	CASSLAGAPGYTF	TGTGCCAGCAGCTTAGCGGGGGCGCCTGGCTACACCTTC
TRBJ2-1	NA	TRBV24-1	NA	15	CATSVVTPRGIEQFF	TGTGCCACCAGTGTAGTGACTCCCCGTGGCATAGAGCAGTTCTTC
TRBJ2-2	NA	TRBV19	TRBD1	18	CASLGRDRVIGVPGELFF	TGTGCCAGTTTAGGGAGGGACAGGGTAATTGGGGTCCCCGGGGAGCTGTTTTTT
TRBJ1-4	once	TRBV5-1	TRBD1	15	CASSQLDRGNEKLFF	TGCGCCAGCAGCCAATTGGACAGGGGGAATGAAAAACTGTTTTTT
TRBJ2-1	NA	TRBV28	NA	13	CASSADSYNEQFF	TGTGCCAGCAGTGCCGACAGCTACAATGAGCAGTTCTTC
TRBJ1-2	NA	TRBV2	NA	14	CASSEGSSRFGYTF	TGTGCCAGCAGTGAAGGGTCGTCCAGGTTCGGCTACACCTTC
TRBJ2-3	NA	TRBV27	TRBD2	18	CASSSHPTSGGPRDTQYF	TGTGCCAGCAGTTCACACCCGACTAGCGGGGGACCGAGGGATACGCAGTATTTT
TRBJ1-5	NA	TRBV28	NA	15	CASSLYLGGDQPQHF	TGTGCCAGCAGTTTATACCTGGGGGGGGATCAGCCCCAGCATTTT
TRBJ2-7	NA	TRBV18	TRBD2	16	CASSPGLAGALGEQYF	TGTGCCAGCTCACCGGGACTAGCGGGAGCCCTAGGGGAGCAGTACTTC
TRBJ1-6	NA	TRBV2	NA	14	CASSPPQGHSPLHF	TGTGCCAGCAGTCCCCCCCAGGGGCATTCACCCCTCCACTTT
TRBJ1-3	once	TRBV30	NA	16	CAWSVQGFLSGNTIYF	TGTGCCTGGAGTGTACAGGGCTTTCTCTCTGGAAACACCATATATTTT
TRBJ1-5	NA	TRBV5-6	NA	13	CASSLWGGQPQHF	TGTGCCAGCAGCTTGTGGGGGGGTCAGCCCCAGCATTTT